This section outlines one T cell receptor beta chain sequence together with its context. No antigen is known for it. Base qualities are missing; no much larger clone stands one base away. This entry comes from a study of blood T cell repertoires in COVID-19 (dated by TCRdb to 2019 to 2021). About the study as a whole: Collaborator samples came from the United States, Italy and Spain and covered acute and convalescent phases of COVID-19. The material from the prospective study consisted of cDNA or gDNA derived from T cells, B-cell-depleted T cells, or PBMCs. The samples were drawn from two sources: the first 160 participants of the ongoing ImmuneRACE study, and fewer than 1,500 subjects contributed by 6 global collaborators. The sample metadata nearly always contained a de-identified subject ID, COVID-19 status, age in years and sex. The repertoires were released in a freely available public database meant as a resource for research on the immune response to SARS-CoV-2. Where available, HLA class I and class II types were obtained from metadata supplied by the sample provider rather than from assay-based typing. Subjects who had been exposed to COVID-19, were actively infected with it, or had recovered from it provided the deeply sampled blood TCRbeta repertoires that made up the dataset. The study at large found these results: How much clinical and demographic metadata was included differed by source and by participant, and the metadata was provided uncurated.

CDR1 and CDR2 are read off the germline V gene (reference sequence) as LNHDA and SQIVND. The CDR3 runs 15 amino acids, cysteine and phenylalanine included. Here the CDR3 DNA is all that survives: 45 bases in frame from base 1. V drops 3 bases and J drops 2 bases, leaving 13 bases in between. The immunoSEQ Assay, a bias-controlled multiplex PCR, was used to amplify TCRbeta CDR3 regions from genomic DNA. The authors processed their data as follows. The number of nucleated cells in each sample was estimated by amplification of reference gene primers within the assay. Sequence reads were collapsed and filtered to measure the absolute abundance of every unique TCRbeta CDR3 rearrangement. For each sample, productive Simpson clonality was calculated as the square root of Simpson's diversity index across productive rearrangements. TCRdb limited this immuneACCESS table to in-frame rearrangements with V and J called. A share of clones is missing; checked studies link under half to unresolved V genes, and the rest is unexplained. The V and J calls and clone size come from that table; D and trimming were worked out from the DNA. The sample has approximately 360,000 clones on record, about 89% of them singletons. 1.2% of the sample is held by the ten biggest clonotypes.

Each collaborating institution followed its own protocols to collect whole blood in K2EDTA tubes. For TCRbeta analysis, collaborators shipped samples as frozen whole blood, isolated PBMCs, or DNA extracted from either of those sample types. Sequencing was done on a sample of peripheral blood. Recombination connected TRBV19 to TRBJ1-1, and TRBD1 may be the D gene, going by 6 matching bases. The origin of this receptor is a man aged 40-55 years with acute or convalescent COVID-19. This receptor has the CDR3 CASSIPTGLNTEAFF. The nucleotide sequence reads as follows: TGTGCCAGTAGTATCCCCACAGGGTTAAACACTGAAGCTTTCTTT.